The rows below give T cell receptor beta chains drawn from one sample of a study of cytomegalovirus exposure and HLA in healthy donors. Sequencing used immunoSEQ multiplex PCR; TCRdb keeps in-frame clones, though not all of them. The data contain around 190,000 clones, 60% to 80% of them singletons. The sequencing input was PBMCs. The receptor set was obtained from a woman aged 25 to 39 in good health and CMV-seronegative. Both conserved end residues are part of each CDR3. The D gene is left open where the match is weak. Size values are once, few and many counts, or a class for expanded clones, and some rows have none.

abundance: -
len: 15
j_gene: TRBJ1-1
v_gene: TRBV11-2
d_gene: TRBD1
CDR3aa: CASSPLDRKNTEAFF
CDR3nt: TGTGCCAGCAGTCCTCTGGACAGGAAGAACACTGAAGCTTTCTTT

abundance: -
len: 16
j_gene: TRBJ1-2
v_gene: TRBV28
d_gene: TRBD1
CDR3aa: CASSVAGTGAFYGYTF
CDR3nt: TGTGCCAGCAGCGTCGCCGGGACAGGGGCATTCTATGGCTACACCTTC

abundance: -
len: 14
j_gene: TRBJ1-2
v_gene: TRBV6-5
d_gene: -
CDR3aa: CASSYSGTPYGYTF
CDR3nt: TGTGCCAGCAGTTACTCCGGGACTCCCTATGGCTACACCTTC

abundance: -
len: 17
j_gene: TRBJ2-6
v_gene: TRBV2
d_gene: -
CDR3aa: CAIETGELSSGANVLTF
CDR3nt: TGTGCCATCGAGACGGGTGAACTCAGCTCTGGGGCCAACGTCCTGACTTTC

abundance: -
len: 15
j_gene: TRBJ1-1
v_gene: TRBV19
d_gene: TRBD1
CDR3aa: CASNHPRDRGIEAFF
CDR3nt: TGTGCCAGTAACCATCCCCGGGACAGGGGAATTGAAGCTTTCTTT

abundance: -
len: 17
j_gene: TRBJ1-1
v_gene: TRBV6-1
d_gene: -
CDR3aa: CASSGLGIILKGTEAFF
CDR3nt: TGTGCCAGCAGTGGACTAGGTATAATCCTCAAGGGAACTGAAGCTTTCTTT

abundance: -
len: 14
j_gene: TRBJ1-5
v_gene: TRBV6-6
d_gene: -
CDR3aa: CASLRAPGNQPQHF
CDR3nt: TGTGCCAGCCTGAGAGCCCCGGGAAATCAGCCCCAGCATTTT

abundance: -
len: 18
j_gene: TRBJ2-7
v_gene: TRBV6-1
d_gene: TRBD2
CDR3aa: CASSETGVLAGFNYEQYF
CDR3nt: TGTGCCAGCAGTGAGACAGGAGTACTAGCGGGATTTAACTACGAGCAGTACTTC

abundance: -
len: 14
j_gene: TRBJ2-1
v_gene: TRBV7-3
d_gene: TRBD1
CDR3aa: CASSLGTVYNEQFF
CDR3nt: TGTGCCAGCAGCTTAGGGACAGTCTACAATGAGCAGTTCTTC

abundance: -
len: 15
j_gene: TRBJ2-5
v_gene: TRBV18
d_gene: TRBD2
CDR3aa: CASSSLAVGQETQYF
CDR3nt: TGTGCCAGCTCAAGTCTAGCGGTAGGGCAAGAGACCCAGTACTTC

abundance: -
len: 15
j_gene: TRBJ1-2
v_gene: TRBV30
d_gene: -
CDR3aa: CAWSADAGQNYGYTF
CDR3nt: TGTGCCTGGAGTGCCGACGCAGGGCAGAACTATGGCTACACCTTC

abundance: -
len: 13
j_gene: TRBJ1-1
v_gene: TRBV4-1
d_gene: -
CDR3aa: CASSQVRTAEAFF
CDR3nt: TGCGCCAGCAGCCAAGTTCGAACAGCCGAAGCTTTCTTT

abundance: -
len: 13
j_gene: TRBJ2-5
v_gene: TRBV5-4
d_gene: TRBD2
CDR3aa: CASSFTGGETQYF
CDR3nt: TGTGCCAGCAGCTTTACCGGGGGGGAGACCCAGTACTTC

abundance: -
len: 15
j_gene: TRBJ2-7
v_gene: TRBV7-2
d_gene: -
CDR3aa: CASSLGVSGFYEQYF
CDR3nt: TGTGCCAGCAGCTTAGGGGTTAGCGGCTTTTACGAGCAGTACTTC

abundance: -
len: 13
j_gene: TRBJ1-1
v_gene: TRBV30
d_gene: TRBD1
CDR3aa: CAWSDRLNTEAFF
CDR3nt: TGTGCCTGGTCGGACAGGTTGAACACTGAAGCTTTCTTT

abundance: -
len: 15
j_gene: TRBJ1-3
v_gene: TRBV28
d_gene: -
CDR3aa: CASSLWDSSGNTIYF
CDR3nt: TGTGCCAGCAGTTTATGGGACAGCTCCGGAAACACCATATATTTT

abundance: -
len: 15
j_gene: TRBJ2-3
v_gene: TRBV4-1
d_gene: TRBD1
CDR3aa: CASSQGTGKADTQYF
CDR3nt: TGCGCCAGCAGCCAAGGGACAGGGAAAGCAGATACGCAGTATTTT

abundance: -
len: 14
j_gene: TRBJ2-7
v_gene: TRBV19
d_gene: TRBD1
CDR3aa: CASSITGELDEQYF
CDR3nt: TGTGCCAGTAGTATCACAGGGGAACTCGACGAGCAGTACTTC

abundance: -
len: 15
j_gene: TRBJ1-5
v_gene: TRBV18
d_gene: -
CDR3aa: CASSDGGGGNQPQHF
CDR3nt: TGTGCCAGCTCCGACGGCGGGGGGGGCAATCAGCCCCAGCATTTT

abundance: -
len: 15
j_gene: TRBJ1-2
v_gene: TRBV6-1
d_gene: TRBD1
CDR3aa: CASSEQGGGGYGYTF
CDR3nt: TGTGCCAGCAGTGAGCAAGGGGGCGGTGGCTATGGCTACACCTTC

abundance: once
len: 13
j_gene: TRBJ2-1
v_gene: TRBV6-1
d_gene: -
CDR3aa: CASSASVDRGQFF
CDR3nt: TGTGCCAGCAGTGCTTCGGTGGATAGGGGACAGTTCTTC

abundance: -
len: 21
j_gene: TRBJ2-3
v_gene: TRBV21-1
d_gene: -
CDR3aa: CASSRAKKGAGPSRNTDTQYF
CDR3nt: TGTGCCAGCAGCAGGGCCAAGAAAGGGGCAGGACCCTCGCGGAACACAGATACGCAGTATTTT

abundance: -
len: 15
j_gene: TRBJ2-1
v_gene: TRBV4-2
d_gene: TRBD2
CDR3aa: CASSQGALAYREQFF
CDR3nt: TGTGCCAGCAGCCAAGGGGCACTAGCGTATCGTGAGCAGTTCTTC

abundance: -
len: 13
j_gene: TRBJ1-1
v_gene: TRBV6-4
d_gene: -
CDR3aa: CASSRQGNTEAFF
CDR3nt: TGTGCCAGCAGCCGCCAGGGGAACACTGAAGCTTTCTTT

abundance: once
len: 12
j_gene: TRBJ2-5
v_gene: TRBV29-1
d_gene: TRBD2
CDR3aa: CSVLAVGETQYF
CDR3nt: TGCAGCGTACTAGCGGTTGGGGAGACCCAGTACTTC

abundance: -
len: 15
j_gene: TRBJ2-1
v_gene: TRBV4-1
d_gene: -
CDR3aa: CASSQPVRTNNEQFF
CDR3nt: TGCGCCAGCAGCCAACCCGTCCGGACAAACAATGAGCAGTTCTTC

abundance: -
len: 16
j_gene: TRBJ1-4
v_gene: TRBV19
d_gene: TRBD1
CDR3aa: CASSPTPGQNNEKLFF
CDR3nt: TGTGCCAGTAGTCCCACCCCGGGACAGAACAATGAAAAACTGTTTTTT

abundance: -
len: 15
j_gene: TRBJ1-5
v_gene: TRBV19
d_gene: TRBD1
CDR3aa: CASSFSGGSNQPQHF
CDR3nt: TGTGCCAGTAGTTTCTCAGGGGGCTCCAATCAGCCCCAGCATTTT

abundance: -
len: 17
j_gene: TRBJ2-7
v_gene: TRBV5-1
d_gene: TRBD1
CDR3aa: CASSLYGTGASSYEQYF
CDR3nt: TGCGCCAGCAGCTTATACGGGACAGGCGCTTCCTCCTACGAGCAGTACTTC

abundance: -
len: 17
j_gene: TRBJ2-1
v_gene: TRBV19
d_gene: -
CDR3aa: CTSSIDRANFLPNEQFF
CDR3nt: TGTACCAGTAGTATAGATAGAGCGAACTTCTTACCTAATGAGCAGTTCTTC

abundance: -
len: 17
j_gene: TRBJ1-3
v_gene: TRBV27
d_gene: TRBD1
CDR3aa: CASSLSPGGNSGNTIYF
CDR3nt: TGTGCCAGCAGTTTGTCTCCAGGGGGCAACTCTGGAAACACCATATATTTT

abundance: -
len: 16
j_gene: TRBJ2-5
v_gene: TRBV30
d_gene: TRBD2
CDR3aa: CAWRGYSGIGQETQYF
CDR3nt: TGTGCCTGGAGGGGCTATAGCGGGATTGGGCAAGAGACCCAGTACTTC

abundance: -
len: 14
j_gene: TRBJ2-5
v_gene: TRBV4-2
d_gene: -
CDR3aa: CASSRAGLQETQYF
CDR3nt: TGTGCCAGCAGCCGGGCGGGGCTCCAAGAGACCCAGTACTTC

abundance: -
len: 14
j_gene: TRBJ2-2
v_gene: TRBV5-1
d_gene: -
CDR3aa: CASSLAPPPGELFF
CDR3nt: TGCGCCAGCAGCTTGGCCCCTCCTCCCGGGGAGCTGTTTTTT

abundance: -
len: 15
j_gene: TRBJ2-5
v_gene: TRBV10-3
d_gene: TRBD2
CDR3aa: CAIRRGDGEISEQYF
CDR3nt: TGTGCCATCAGGCGGGGGGATGGGGAGATTTCGGAGCAGTACTTC

abundance: -
len: 14
j_gene: TRBJ2-7
v_gene: TRBV10-1
d_gene: TRBD1
CDR3aa: CASSDFDRAHEQYF
CDR3nt: TGCGCCAGCAGTGATTTCGACAGGGCCCACGAGCAGTACTTC

abundance: once
len: 15
j_gene: TRBJ1-2
v_gene: TRBV5-4
d_gene: TRBD1
CDR3aa: CASSTVRGQVYGYTF
CDR3nt: TGTGCCAGCAGCACGGTTAGAGGACAGGTCTATGGCTACACCTTC

abundance: -
len: 13
j_gene: TRBJ1-5
v_gene: TRBV18
d_gene: TRBD1
CDR3aa: CASSPGGSQPQHF
CDR3nt: TGTGCCAGCTCCCCAGGGGGCAGTCAGCCCCAGCATTTT

abundance: few
len: 11
j_gene: TRBJ1-4
v_gene: TRBV20-1
d_gene: -
CDR3aa: CSADYGEKLFF
CDR3nt: TGCAGTGCTGACTACGGTGAAAAACTGTTTTTT

abundance: -
len: 13
j_gene: TRBJ2-5
v_gene: TRBV5-6
d_gene: TRBD1
CDR3aa: CASSSGQGETQYF
CDR3nt: TGTGCCAGCAGCTCGGGACAGGGGGAGACCCAGTACTTC

abundance: -
len: 16
j_gene: TRBJ2-7
v_gene: TRBV5-1
d_gene: -
CDR3aa: CASSPNPRQVTYEQYF
CDR3nt: TGCGCCAGCAGCCCTAACCCTCGACAGGTTACCTACGAGCAGTACTTC

abundance: -
len: 13
j_gene: TRBJ1-2
v_gene: TRBV2
d_gene: -
CDR3aa: CASSGRQRYGYTF
CDR3nt: TGTGCCAGCAGCGGAAGACAGAGGTATGGCTACACCTTC

abundance: once
len: 15
j_gene: TRBJ2-1
v_gene: TRBV7-2
d_gene: TRBD2
CDR3aa: CASSLSGGQLNEQFF
CDR3nt: TGTGCCAGCAGCTTAAGCGGGGGGCAACTCAATGAGCAGTTCTTC

abundance: -
len: 15
j_gene: TRBJ1-2
v_gene: TRBV19
d_gene: TRBD1
CDR3aa: CASTLGQGMSYGYTF
CDR3nt: TGTGCCAGTACCTTAGGACAGGGAATGAGCTATGGCTACACCTTC